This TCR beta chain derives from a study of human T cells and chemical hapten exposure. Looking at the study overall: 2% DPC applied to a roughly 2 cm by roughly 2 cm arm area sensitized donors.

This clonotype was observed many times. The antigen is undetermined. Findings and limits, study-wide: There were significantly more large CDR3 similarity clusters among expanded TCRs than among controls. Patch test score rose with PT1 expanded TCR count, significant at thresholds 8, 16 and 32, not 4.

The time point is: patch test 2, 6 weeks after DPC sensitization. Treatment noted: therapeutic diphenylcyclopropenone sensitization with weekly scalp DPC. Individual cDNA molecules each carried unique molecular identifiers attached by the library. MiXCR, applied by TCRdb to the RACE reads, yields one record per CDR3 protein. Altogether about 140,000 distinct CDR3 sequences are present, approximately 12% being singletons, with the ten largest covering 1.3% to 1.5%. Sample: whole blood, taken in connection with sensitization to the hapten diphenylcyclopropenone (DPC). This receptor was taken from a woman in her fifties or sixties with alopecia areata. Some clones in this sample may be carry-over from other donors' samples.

The CDR3 nucleotides are TGTGCCAGCAGCATCCGGACAGGTTATAATTCACCCCTCCACTTT. Its translation is CASSIRTGYNSPLHF. The chain couples TRBV3-1 to TRBJ1-6; 7 nucleotides line up with TRBD1. Germline CDR1 and CDR2: LGHDT and YNNKEL (reference sequence). J was trimmed by 4 bases and V by 5 bases; bases with no gene match: 5. The CDR3 spans 15 residues.